These 21 T cell receptor beta chains originate from one sample sequenced in a study of beta chain features in type 1 diabetes. Findings and caveats of the study: Moderately but significantly shorter TCRB CDR3s were found in Type 1 diabetes patients in all four CD4+ subsets.

The sequenced template was cDNA made from the entire isolated RNA. Using immunoSEQ multiplex PCR, the repertoire was profiled, and TCRdb retains in-frame clones only, with some absent. In the table there are a few hundred thousand clones, 9.5% to 10% of which are singletons. These receptors lack a known antigen. Sequenced: central memory CD4+ T cells from blood. The receptor source for this set is a man aged 30 to 45 with type 1 diabetes.

This clone was detected ten times or more. The rearrangement uses TRBV5-1 and TRBJ2-1, with a possible D match to TRBD2 (5 bases). The CDR3 loop spans 15 amino acids. V lost 0 bases to trimming and J lost 5 bases, with 12 bases between them. Looked up from germline, CDR1 is SGHRS and CDR2 is YFSETQ. The DNA of the CDR3 is TGCGCCAGCAGCTTGGTATTGGGAGCCAACAATGAGCAGTTCTTC. Its translation: CASSLVLGANNEQFF. Complete variable domain (other parts from reference TRBV5-1 and TRBJ2-1): KAGVTQTPRYLIKTRGQQVTLSCSPISGHRSVSWYQQTPGQGLQFLFEYFSETQRNKGNFPGRFSGRQFSNSRSEMNVSTLELGDSALYLCASSLVLGANNEQFFGPGTRLTVL.

The table lists this clone with a few counts. The rearrangement uses TRBV28 and TRBJ2-5; a weak D match, TRBD2 (5 bases). Deletions cut 5 bases from V and 5 bases from J, with 15 bases between. In germline, CDR1 is MDHEN, CDR2 SYDVKM. The CDR3 covers 14 residues. CDR3 in DNA: TGTGCCAGCAGTGCGGGCCATGTCCTGGAGACCCAGTACTTC. As protein: CASSAGHVLETQYF.

This clone was seen a handful of times. DNA of the CDR3: TGTGCCAGCAGTTACAGGGGGTGGGACACCGGGGAGCTGTTTTTT. Amino acids: CASSYRGWDTGELFF. The J gene is TRBJ2-2, the V gene TRBV6-6, with D possibly TRBD1 on 6 matching bases. The CDR3 loop spans 15 amino acids. Germline V gene sequence: CDR1 MNHNY, CDR2 SVGAGI (reference sequence). V lost 2 bases to trimming and J lost 3 bases, with 10 bases between them.

This clone has a handful of counts. Sequence at one end of the junction differs from germline and may be a read error. Here the CDR3 reads CASSLAGWETQYF. CDR3 bases: TGTGCCAGCAGCCTAGCGGGATGGGAGACCCAGTACTTC. The chain employs TRBV7-2 and TRBJ2-5; TRBD2 matches at 9 bases. CDR1 and CDR2 from the germline V gene are SGHTA and FQGNSA. The CDR3 runs to 13 residues.

Notes on this clone: Other DNA sequences within the sample encode an identical CDR3. The rearrangement uses TRBV28 and TRBJ2-1, with 7 bases aligning to TRBD2. After removal of 8 bases from V and 0 bases from J, the junction contained 1 base not matched to a gene. The length of the CDR3 is 13 residues. Looked up from germline, CDR1 is MDHEN and CDR2 is SYDVKM. DNA for the CDR3: TGTGCCAGCCGCGGGAGCTCCTACAATGAGCAGTTCTTC. Protein sequence: CASRGSSYNEQFF.

This clone occurred a few times. The J gene is TRBJ2-7, the V gene TRBV7-6; TRBD1 might be the D (5 bases). V was pared by 1 base and J by 2 bases, with 12 bases between. This CDR3 contains 15 residues. Germline V CDR1 and CDR2: SGHVS, FNYEAQ. This CDR3 reads CASSLDAGHTYEQYF. The CDR3 coding sequence is TGTGCCAGCAGCTTAGATGCAGGGCACACCTACGAGCAGTACTTC.

This clone was observed a handful of times. V is TRBV6-1 and J is TRBJ1-1; D call uncertain. The CDR3 loop spans 14 amino acids. V lost 7 bases and J lost 1, with 13 bases in between. Germline V gene data show CDR1 as MNHNS and CDR2 as SASEGT. The CDR3 region is CASTIATGNTEAFF. CDR3 nucleotides: TGTGCCAGCACTATTGCGACGGGGAACACTGAAGCTTTCTTT.

This clone showed up just a few times. This chain links TRBV6-5 with TRBJ1-3, with 10 bases matching TRBD1. Germline lookup yields CDR1 MNHEY and CDR2 SVGAGI. This CDR3 comprises 14 residues. The V and J ends lost 5 bases and 7 bases, in that order; junction bases with no gene match: 5. CDR3 sequence reads: CASSPGTGVNTIYF. The CDR3 coding sequence is TGTGCCAGCAGTCCCGGGACAGGGGTCAACACCATATATTTT.

This clone turned up a few times. The chain joins TRBV5-1 to TRBJ1-2; 10 bases map to TRBD1. This CDR3 is 15 amino acids long. V shed 4 bases, J shed 1 base, and the junction held 4 bases outside the gene matches. Per the germline V gene, CDR1 is SGHRS and CDR2 is YFSETQ. This chain's CDR3 is CASSPGTGVNYGYTF. The CDR3 bases are TGCGCCAGCAGCCCAGGGACAGGGGTTAACTATGGCTACACCTTC. The whole variable domain, remainder taken from reference TRBV5-1 and TRBJ1-2, is KAGVTQTPRYLIKTRGQQVTLSCSPISGHRSVSWYQQTPGQGLQFLFEYFSETQRNKGNFPGRFSGRQFSNSRSEMNVSTLELGDSALYLCASSPGTGVNYGYTFGSGTRLTVV.

The rearrangement links TRBV2 to TRBJ1-5; 7 nucleotides match TRBD1. The CDR3 extends over 16 amino acids. Trimming removed 6 bases from V and 0 bases from J; junction bases left unmatched: 8. CDR1 and CDR2 from the germline V gene are SNHLY and FYNNEI. CDR3 nucleotides: TGTGCCAGCAGGGGCCTACAGGGGTATAGCAATCAGCCCCAGCATTTT. Protein sequence: CASRGLQGYSNQPQHF.

V gene TRBV5-6 combines with J gene TRBJ2-2; D uncertain. The V and J ends lost 1 base and 2 bases respectively, with 0 bases between them. CDR3 length: 12 residues. Germline values: CDR1 SGHDT, CDR2 YYEEEE. CDR3 DNA sequence: TGTGCCAGCAGCTTGAACACCGGGGAGCTGTTTTTT. Protein product: CASSLNTGELFF.

The chain couples TRBV19 to TRBJ2-5; TRBD2 agrees at 11 bases. CDR3 size: 16 residues. CDR1 and CDR2 (germline): LNHDA, SQIVND (reference sequence). The V and J ends lost 3 bases and 0 bases, in that order; junction bases with no gene match: 3. The CDR3 region has the DNA TGTGCCAGTAGTATTGGGACTAGCGGATACCAAGAGACCCAGTACTTC. Protein: CASSIGTSGYQETQYF.

Comments on this clone: The sample has other DNA sequences that encode this CDR3 too. The chain's CDR3 is CASSLAGQGAGETQYF. The CDR3 DNA sequence: TGTGCCAGCAGCTTGGCGGGACAGGGGGCCGGGGAGACCCAGTACTTC. The genes are TRBV7-6 and TRBJ2-5; 12 positions match TRBD1. The ends lost 3 bases at V and 5 bases at J; junction bases unmatched: 7. CDR1 and CDR2 from the germline V gene are SGHVS and FNYEAQ. This CDR3 has 16 residues.

The chain couples TRBV11-2 to TRBJ2-5, with TRBD1 matching over 7 bases. Matching the DNA end better, TRBJ2-7 makes the J call doubtful. CDR1 and CDR2 from the germline V gene are SGHAT and FQNNGV. The CDR3 consists of 16 residues. The CDR3 spells CASSSIQHRGGYEQYF. The CDR3 nucleotides read TGTGCCAGCAGCTCCATCCAACACAGGGGTGGCTACGAGCAGTACTTC.

This clone was seen repeatedly, ten times or more. V is TRBV18 and J is TRBJ2-1; 10 bases are shared with TRBD2. The length of the CDR3 is 13 residues. CDR1 is KGHSH and CDR2 is LQKENI in the germline V gene. V was clipped by 6 bases and J by 10 bases; unmatched bases: 6. The CDR3 sequence is CASSPGTSDEQFF. Here the CDR3 DNA reads TGTGCCAGCTCCCCCGGGACTAGCGACGAGCAGTTCTTC.

This clone was seen ten or more times. The V and J genes are TRBV29-1 and TRBJ1-3; unclear D gene. The CDR3 covers 13 residues. The V end was cut by 4 bases, the J end by 2 bases, with 9 bases between. Germline CDR1 is SQVTM and CDR2 is ANQGSEA. CDR3 protein: CSVGESTGNTIYF. The DNA of the CDR3 is TGCAGCGTTGGGGAGTCGACTGGAAACACCATATATTTT.

This clone was counted ten times or more. Sequence at one end of the junction differs from germline and may be a read error. The chain has TRBV7-7 and TRBJ1-1; no definite D call. The CDR3 totals 13 residues. The germline V gene encodes CDR1 SSHAT and CDR2 FNYEAQ (reference sequence). In DNA, the CDR3 is TGTGCTAGCAGCTTAGATCAGGACACTGAAGCTTTCTTT. Its translation is CASSLDQDTEAFF.

V and J are TRBV27 and TRBJ1-4; TRBD1 aligns across 8 bases. This CDR3 has 14 residues. J gave up 4 bases and V 5 bases, and 3 bases lay outside the gene matches. Germline V gene sequence: CDR1 MNHEY, CDR2 SMNVEV (reference sequence). The CDR3 DNA reads TGTGCCAGCAGTCGGGACAGGAGTAATGAAAAACTGTTTTTT. It yields the protein CASSRDRSNEKLFF.

The sample holds a few counts of this clone. The chain is built from TRBV28 and TRBJ1-1; unclear D gene. This CDR3 has 15 amino acids. Germline loops: CDR1 MDHEN, CDR2 SYDVKM. Trimming shortened V by 8 bases and J by 1 base, and 17 bases separated the two germline ends. The CDR3 nucleotides are TGTGCCAGCCCCCCAGCGTCCTCCCCGAACACTGAAGCTTTCTTT. This translates into CASPPASSPNTEAFF.

In this sample, this clone turned up a few times. One end of the junction is discordant with germline, which a read error may explain. The J gene is TRBJ1-2, the V gene TRBV10-3; perhaps TRBD1 as D (6 bases). Germline CDR1 ENHRY, CDR2 SYGVKD. The CDR3 has 13 amino acids. In DNA, the CDR3 is TGTGCCAGCAGTCCGGACAGCGGGGCGGGCTACACCTTC. Its protein is CASSPDSGAGYTF.

This clone was observed a handful of times. The J gene is TRBJ2-1, the V gene TRBV5-4; TRBD2 agrees at 14 bases. The CDR3 covers 16 residues. Losses at the gene ends were 4 bases for V and 7 bases for J; bases not matched to a gene: 7. The germline gives CDR1 SGHNT, CDR2 YYREEE (reference sequence). DNA of the CDR3: TGTGCCAGCAGCGGGGCCCGGACTAGCGGGAGGAATGAGCAGTTCTTC. Translated: CASSGARTSGRNEQFF.